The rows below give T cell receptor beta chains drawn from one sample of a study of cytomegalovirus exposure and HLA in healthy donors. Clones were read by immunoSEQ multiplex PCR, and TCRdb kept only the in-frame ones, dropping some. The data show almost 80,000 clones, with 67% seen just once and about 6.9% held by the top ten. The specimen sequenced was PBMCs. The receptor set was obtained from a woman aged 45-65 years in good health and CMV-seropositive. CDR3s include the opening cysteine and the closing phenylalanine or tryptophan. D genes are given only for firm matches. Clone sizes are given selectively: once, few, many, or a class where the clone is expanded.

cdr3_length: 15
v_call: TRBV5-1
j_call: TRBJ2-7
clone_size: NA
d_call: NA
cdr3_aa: CASSLNVDSGYEQYF
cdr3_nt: TGCGCCAGCAGCTTGAATGTGGACAGTGGATACGAGCAGTACTTC

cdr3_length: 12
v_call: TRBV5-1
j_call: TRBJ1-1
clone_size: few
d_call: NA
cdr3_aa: CASSLRGTEAFF
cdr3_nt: TGCGCCAGCAGCCTAAGGGGCACTGAAGCTTTCTTT

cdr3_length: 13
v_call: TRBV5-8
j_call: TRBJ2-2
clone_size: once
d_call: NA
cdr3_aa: CASSLSHGGELFF
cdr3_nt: TGTGCCAGCAGCTTGAGCCACGGCGGGGAGCTGTTTTTT

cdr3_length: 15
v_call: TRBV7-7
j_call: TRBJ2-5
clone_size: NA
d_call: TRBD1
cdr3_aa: CASSPRQGYQETQYF
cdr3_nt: TGTGCTAGCAGCCCCCGACAGGGTTACCAAGAGACCCAGTACTTC

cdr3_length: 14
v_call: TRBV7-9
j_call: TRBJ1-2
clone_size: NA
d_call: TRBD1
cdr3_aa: CASSSWDRGEGYTF
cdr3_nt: TGTGCCAGCAGCTCCTGGGACAGGGGCGAGGGCTACACCTTC

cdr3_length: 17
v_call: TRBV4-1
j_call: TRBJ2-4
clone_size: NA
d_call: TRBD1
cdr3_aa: CASSLGRMDRQRSVLNF
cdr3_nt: TGCGCCAGCAGCCTTGGACGCATGGACAGGCAGCGGTCTGTATTGAACTTC

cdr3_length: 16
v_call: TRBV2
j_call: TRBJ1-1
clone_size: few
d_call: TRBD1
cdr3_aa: CASSGKLGQQNTEAFF
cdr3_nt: TGTGCCAGCAGTGGAAAACTGGGACAGCAAAACACTGAAGCTTTCTTT

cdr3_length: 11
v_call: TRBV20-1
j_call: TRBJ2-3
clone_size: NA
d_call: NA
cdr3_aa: CSARVSDTQYF
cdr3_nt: TGCAGTGCTAGAGTCTCAGATACGCAGTATTTT

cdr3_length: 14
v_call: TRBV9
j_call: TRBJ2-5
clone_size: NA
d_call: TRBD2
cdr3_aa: CASSVLAGEETQYF
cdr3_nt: TGTGCCAGCAGCGTTCTAGCGGGGGAAGAGACCCAGTACTTC

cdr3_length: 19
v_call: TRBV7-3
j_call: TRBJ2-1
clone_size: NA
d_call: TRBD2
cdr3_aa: CASSLRVTSGGISYNEQFF
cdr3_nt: TGTGCCAGCAGCTTAAGGGTGACTAGCGGGGGCATCTCCTACAATGAGCAGTTCTTC

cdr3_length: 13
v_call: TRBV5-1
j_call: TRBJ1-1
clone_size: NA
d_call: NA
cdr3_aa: CASSEEARTEAFF
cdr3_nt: TGCGCCAGCAGCGAGGAGGCGCGCACTGAAGCTTTCTTT

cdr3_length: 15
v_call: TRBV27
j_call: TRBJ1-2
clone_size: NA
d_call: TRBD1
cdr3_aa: CASSPREGAAYGYTF
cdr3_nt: TGTGCCAGCAGTCCCCGGGAGGGGGCGGCCTATGGCTACACCTTC

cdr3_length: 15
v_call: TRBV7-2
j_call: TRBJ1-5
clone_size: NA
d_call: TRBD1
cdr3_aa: CASSLDWTGGQPQHF
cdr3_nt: TGTGCCAGCAGCTTAGACTGGACAGGGGGTCAGCCCCAGCATTTT

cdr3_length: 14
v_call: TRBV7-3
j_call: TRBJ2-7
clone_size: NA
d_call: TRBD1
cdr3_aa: CASSVGQGSYEQYF
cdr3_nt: TGTGCCAGCAGCGTGGGACAGGGCTCCTACGAGCAGTACTTC

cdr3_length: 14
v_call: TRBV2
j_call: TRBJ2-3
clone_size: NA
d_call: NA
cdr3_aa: CASTSLRDTDTQYF
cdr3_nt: TGTGCCAGCACCTCCTTAAGAGACACAGATACGCAGTATTTT

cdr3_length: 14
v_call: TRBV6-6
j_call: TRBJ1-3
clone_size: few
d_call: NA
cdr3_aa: CASSSVAAGNTIYF
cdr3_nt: TGTGCCAGCAGTTCCGTTGCGGCTGGAAACACCATATATTTT

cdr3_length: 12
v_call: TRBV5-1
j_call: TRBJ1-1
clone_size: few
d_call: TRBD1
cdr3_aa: CASSKDRSEAFF
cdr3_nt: TGCGCCAGCAGCAAGGACAGGTCTGAAGCTTTCTTT

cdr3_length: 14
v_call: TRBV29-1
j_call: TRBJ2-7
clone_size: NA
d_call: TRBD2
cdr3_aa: CSVEGGGIPYEQYF
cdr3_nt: TGCAGCGTTGAAGGGGGGGGGATCCCCTACGAGCAGTACTTC

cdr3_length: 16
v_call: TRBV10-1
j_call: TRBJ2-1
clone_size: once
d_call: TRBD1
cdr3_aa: CASSESGTGGKNEQFF
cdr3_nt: TGCGCCAGCAGTGAGTCCGGGACAGGGGGAAAGAATGAGCAGTTCTTC

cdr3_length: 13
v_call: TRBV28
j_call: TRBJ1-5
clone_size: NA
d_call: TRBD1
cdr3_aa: CAIQGARNQPQHF
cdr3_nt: TGTGCCATACAGGGGGCGCGCAATCAGCCCCAGCATTTT

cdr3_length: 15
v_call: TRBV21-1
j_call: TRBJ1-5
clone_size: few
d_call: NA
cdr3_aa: CASSNSIRGHQPQHF
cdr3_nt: TGTGCCAGCAGCAATTCCATCAGGGGACATCAGCCCCAGCATTTT

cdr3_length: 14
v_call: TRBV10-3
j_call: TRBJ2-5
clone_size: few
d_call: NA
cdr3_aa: CAISDLLIQETQYF
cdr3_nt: TGTGCCATCAGTGATTTACTTATCCAAGAGACCCAGTACTTC

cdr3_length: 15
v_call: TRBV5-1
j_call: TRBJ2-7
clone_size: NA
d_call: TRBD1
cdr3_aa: CASSFTGVGSYEQYF
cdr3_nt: TGCGCCAGCAGCTTTACAGGGGTAGGTTCCTACGAGCAGTACTTC

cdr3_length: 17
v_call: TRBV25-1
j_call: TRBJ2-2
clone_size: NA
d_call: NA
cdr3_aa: CASSTPLAALNTGELFF
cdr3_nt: TGTGCCAGCAGTACCCCTTTAGCGGCTCTAAACACCGGGGAGCTGTTTTTT

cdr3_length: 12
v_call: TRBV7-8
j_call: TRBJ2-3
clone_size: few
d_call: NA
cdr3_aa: CASSTQTDTQYF
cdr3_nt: TGTGCCAGCTCAACTCAAACAGATACGCAGTATTTT

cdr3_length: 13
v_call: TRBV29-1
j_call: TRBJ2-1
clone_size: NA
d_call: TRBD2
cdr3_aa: CSVQRGTYNEQFF
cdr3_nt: TGCAGCGTCCAGCGGGGGACCTACAATGAGCAGTTCTTC

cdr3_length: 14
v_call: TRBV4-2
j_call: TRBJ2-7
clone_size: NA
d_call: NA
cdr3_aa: CASSQDSRAGEQYF
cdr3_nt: TGTGCCAGCAGCCAAGATTCCCGGGCAGGGGAGCAGTACTTC

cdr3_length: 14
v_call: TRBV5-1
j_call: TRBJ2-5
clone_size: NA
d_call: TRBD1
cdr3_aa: CASSFDRGPETQYF
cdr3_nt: TGCGCCAGCAGCTTTGACAGGGGGCCAGAGACCCAGTACTTC

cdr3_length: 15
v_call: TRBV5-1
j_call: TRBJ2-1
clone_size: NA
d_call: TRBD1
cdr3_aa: CASSLVSDRVNEQFF
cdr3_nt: TGCGCCAGCAGCTTGGTTTCGGACAGGGTGAATGAGCAGTTCTTC

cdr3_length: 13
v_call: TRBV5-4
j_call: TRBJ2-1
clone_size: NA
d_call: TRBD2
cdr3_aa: CASSGGGNNEQFF
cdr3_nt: TGTGCCAGCAGCGGGGGGGGAAATAATGAGCAGTTCTTC

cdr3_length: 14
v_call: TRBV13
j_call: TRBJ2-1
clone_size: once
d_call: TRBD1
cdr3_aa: CASSWIRQGNEQFF
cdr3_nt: TGTGCCAGCAGCTGGATCCGACAGGGTAATGAGCAGTTCTTC

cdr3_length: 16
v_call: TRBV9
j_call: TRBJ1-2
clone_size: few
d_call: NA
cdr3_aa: CASSATDRYSNYGYTF
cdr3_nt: TGTGCCAGCAGCGCAACCGACAGATACTCTAACTATGGCTACACCTTC

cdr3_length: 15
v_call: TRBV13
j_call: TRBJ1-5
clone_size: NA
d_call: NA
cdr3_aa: CASSFGGGSNQPQHF
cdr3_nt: TGTGCCAGCAGCTTCGGGGGGGGGTCTAATCAGCCCCAGCATTTT

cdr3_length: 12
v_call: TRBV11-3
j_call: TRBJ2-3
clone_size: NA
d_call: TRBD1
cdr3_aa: CARGQGQDTQYF
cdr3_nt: TGTGCCAGAGGACAGGGGCAAGATACGCAGTATTTT

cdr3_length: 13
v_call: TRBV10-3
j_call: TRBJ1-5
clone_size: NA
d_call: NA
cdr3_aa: CATGPPGNQPQHF
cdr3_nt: TGTGCCACTGGCCCCCCGGGGAATCAGCCCCAGCATTTT

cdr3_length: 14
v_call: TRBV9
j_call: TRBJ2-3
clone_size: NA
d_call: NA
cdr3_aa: CASSVKGGTDTQYF
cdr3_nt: TGTGCCAGCAGCGTAAAAGGGGGCACAGATACGCAGTATTTT

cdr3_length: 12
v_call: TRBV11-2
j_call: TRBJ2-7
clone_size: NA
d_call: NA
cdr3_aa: CASSQNMHEQYF
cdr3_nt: TGTGCCAGCAGTCAAAACATGCACGAGCAGTACTTC

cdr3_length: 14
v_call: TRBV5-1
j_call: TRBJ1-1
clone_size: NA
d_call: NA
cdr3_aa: CASSLGGGSTEAFF
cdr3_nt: TGCGCCAGCAGCTTAGGGGGAGGGAGCACTGAAGCTTTCTTT

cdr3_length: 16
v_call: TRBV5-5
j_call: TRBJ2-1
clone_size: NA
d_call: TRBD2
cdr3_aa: CASSRSGGSSYNEQFF
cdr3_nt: TGTGCCAGCAGTCGTAGCGGGGGAAGCTCCTACAATGAGCAGTTCTTC

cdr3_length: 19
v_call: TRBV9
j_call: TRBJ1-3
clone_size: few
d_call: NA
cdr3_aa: CASSVVGQPAVNSGNTIYF
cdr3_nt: TGTGCCAGCAGCGTAGTTGGACAGCCCGCTGTTAACTCTGGAAACACCATATATTTT

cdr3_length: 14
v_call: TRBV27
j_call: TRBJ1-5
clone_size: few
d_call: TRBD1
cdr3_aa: CASSRDRGDQPQHF
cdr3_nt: TGTGCCAGCAGCCGGGACAGGGGGGACCAGCCCCAGCATTTT

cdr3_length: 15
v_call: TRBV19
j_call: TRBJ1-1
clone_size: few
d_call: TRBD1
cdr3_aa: CASRQLGTDYTEAFF
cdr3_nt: TGTGCCAGTAGACAACTTGGGACAGATTACACTGAAGCTTTCTTT

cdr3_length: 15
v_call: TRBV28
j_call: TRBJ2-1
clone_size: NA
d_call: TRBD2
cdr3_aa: CASSFRRGENNEQFF
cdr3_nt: TGTGCCAGCAGTTTTCGGCGGGGGGAAAACAATGAGCAGTTCTTC

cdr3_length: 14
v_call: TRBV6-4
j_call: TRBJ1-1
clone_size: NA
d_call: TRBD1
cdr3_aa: CASRDRGNSAEAFF
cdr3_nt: TGTGCCAGCAGGGACAGGGGGAATTCAGCTGAAGCTTTCTTT

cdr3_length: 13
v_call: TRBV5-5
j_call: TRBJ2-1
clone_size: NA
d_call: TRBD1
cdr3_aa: CASSRTGEDEQFF
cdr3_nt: TGTGCCAGCAGCCGGACAGGGGAGGATGAGCAGTTCTTC

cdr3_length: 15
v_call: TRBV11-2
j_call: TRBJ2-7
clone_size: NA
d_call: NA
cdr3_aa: CASSLGGGGGREQYF
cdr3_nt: TGTGCCAGCAGCTTAGGGGGGGGCGGAGGAAGGGAGCAGTACTTC

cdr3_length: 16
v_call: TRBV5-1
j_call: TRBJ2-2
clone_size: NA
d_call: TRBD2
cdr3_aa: CASSPTSGGHTGELFF
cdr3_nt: TGCGCCAGCAGCCCTACTAGCGGGGGGCACACCGGGGAGCTGTTTTTT

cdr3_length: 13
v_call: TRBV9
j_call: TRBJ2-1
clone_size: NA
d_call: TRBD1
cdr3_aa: CASSVQGAYEQFF
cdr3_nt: TGTGCCAGCAGCGTACAGGGGGCGTATGAGCAGTTCTTC

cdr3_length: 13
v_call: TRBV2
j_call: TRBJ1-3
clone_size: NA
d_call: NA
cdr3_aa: CASTDRRGNTIYF
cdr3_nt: TGTGCCAGCACGGACAGAAGAGGAAACACCATATATTTT

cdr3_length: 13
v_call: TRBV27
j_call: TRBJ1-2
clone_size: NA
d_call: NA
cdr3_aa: CASSAVGVDGYTF
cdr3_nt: TGTGCCAGCAGTGCCGTAGGGGTGGATGGCTACACCTTC

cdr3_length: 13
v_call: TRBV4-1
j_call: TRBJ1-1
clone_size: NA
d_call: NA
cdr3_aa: CASSQFPGAEAFF
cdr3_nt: TGCGCCAGCAGCCAATTCCCGGGGGCTGAAGCTTTCTTT

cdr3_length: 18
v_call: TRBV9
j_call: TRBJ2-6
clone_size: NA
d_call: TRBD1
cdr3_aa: CASSVDETGGPGANVLTF
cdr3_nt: TGTGCCAGCAGCGTAGATGAGACAGGGGGCCCTGGGGCCAACGTCCTGACTTTC

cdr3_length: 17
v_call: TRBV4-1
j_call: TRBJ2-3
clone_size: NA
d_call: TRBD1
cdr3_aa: CASSQVGRDRGTDTQYF
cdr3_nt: TGCGCCAGCAGCCAAGTGGGGAGGGACAGGGGCACAGATACGCAGTATTTT

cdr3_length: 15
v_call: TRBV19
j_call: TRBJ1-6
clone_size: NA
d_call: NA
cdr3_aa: CASSIPGTSASPLHF
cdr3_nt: TGTGCCAGTAGTATACCGGGGACTTCCGCTTCACCCCTCCACTTT

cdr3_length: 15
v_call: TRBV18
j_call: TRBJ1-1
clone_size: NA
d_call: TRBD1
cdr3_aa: CASSPIGQVSAEAFF
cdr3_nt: TGTGCCAGCTCACCAATTGGACAGGTTTCCGCTGAAGCTTTCTTT

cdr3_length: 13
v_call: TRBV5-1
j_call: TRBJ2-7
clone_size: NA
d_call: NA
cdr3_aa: CASRLGVPYEQYF
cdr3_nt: TGCGCCAGCAGGTTAGGGGTCCCCTACGAGCAGTACTTC

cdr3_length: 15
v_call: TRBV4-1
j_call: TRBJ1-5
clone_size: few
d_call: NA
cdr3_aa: CASSQDWGQGQPQHF
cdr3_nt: TGCGCCAGCAGCCAAGACTGGGGGCAGGGTCAGCCCCAGCATTTT